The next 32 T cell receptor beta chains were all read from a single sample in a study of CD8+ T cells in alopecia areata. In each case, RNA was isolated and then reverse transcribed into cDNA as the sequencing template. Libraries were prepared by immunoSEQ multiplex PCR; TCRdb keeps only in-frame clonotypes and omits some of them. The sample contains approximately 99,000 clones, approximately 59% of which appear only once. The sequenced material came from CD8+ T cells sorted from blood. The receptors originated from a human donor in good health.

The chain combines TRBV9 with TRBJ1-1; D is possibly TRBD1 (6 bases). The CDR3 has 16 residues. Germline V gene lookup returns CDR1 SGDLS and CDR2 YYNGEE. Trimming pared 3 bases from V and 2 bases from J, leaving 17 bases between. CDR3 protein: CASSDPRGGANTEAFF. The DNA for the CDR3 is TGTGCCAGCAGCGACCCTAGGGGGGGGGCTAACACTGAAGCTTTCTTT.

As DNA, the CDR3 is TGTGCCAGCAGCTTGGGACAGACTTTAAACTATGGCTACACCTTC. Amino acid sequence: CASSLGQTLNYGYTF. The chain uses TRBV5-4 and TRBJ1-2; D possibly corresponds to TRBD1 (5 bases). CDR1 and CDR2 (germline): SGHNT, YYREEE (reference sequence). V dropped 0 bases and J dropped 2 bases, with 11 bases sitting between them. The CDR3 loop spans 15 amino acids.

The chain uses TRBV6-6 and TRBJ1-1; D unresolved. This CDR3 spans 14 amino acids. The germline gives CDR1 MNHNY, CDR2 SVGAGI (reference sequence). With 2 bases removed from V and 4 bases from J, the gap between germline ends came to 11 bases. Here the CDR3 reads CASSYIGVGTEAFF. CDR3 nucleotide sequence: TGTGCCAGCAGTTACATTGGGGTGGGCACTGAAGCTTTCTTT.

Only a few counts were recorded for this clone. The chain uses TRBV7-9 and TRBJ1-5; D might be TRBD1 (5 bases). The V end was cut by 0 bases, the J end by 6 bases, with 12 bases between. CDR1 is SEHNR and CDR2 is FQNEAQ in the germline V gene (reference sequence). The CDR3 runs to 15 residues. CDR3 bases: TGTGCCAGCAGCTTAGCCATCGGTGGGGCTCAGCCCCAGCATTTT. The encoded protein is CASSLAIGGAQPQHF.

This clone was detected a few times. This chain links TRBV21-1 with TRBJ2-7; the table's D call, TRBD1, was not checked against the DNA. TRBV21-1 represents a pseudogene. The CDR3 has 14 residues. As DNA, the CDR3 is TGTGCCAGCATAGCCCAAACAGGGGACTACGAGCAGTACTTC. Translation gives CASIAQTGDYEQYF.

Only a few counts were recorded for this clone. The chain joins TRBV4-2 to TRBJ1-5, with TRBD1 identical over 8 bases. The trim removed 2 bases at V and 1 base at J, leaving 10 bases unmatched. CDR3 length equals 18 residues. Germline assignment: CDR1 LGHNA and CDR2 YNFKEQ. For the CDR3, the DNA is TGTGCCAGCAGCCAAAACCCGACAGGGGTCGGGAGCAATCAGCCCCAGCATTTT. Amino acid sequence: CASSQNPTGVGSNQPQHF.

The CDR3 DNA follows: TGCGCCAGCAGTGAGAAGGTAGCGGCTAGCACAGATACGCAGTATTTT. Translating gives CASSEKVAASTDTQYF. This chain joins TRBV10-2 and TRBJ2-3, with D possibly matching TRBD2 (6 bases). The germline V gene encodes CDR1 WSHSY and CDR2 SAAADI. V shed 2 bases and J shed 0 bases, with 12 bases lying between them. The CDR3 sequence is 16 residues long.

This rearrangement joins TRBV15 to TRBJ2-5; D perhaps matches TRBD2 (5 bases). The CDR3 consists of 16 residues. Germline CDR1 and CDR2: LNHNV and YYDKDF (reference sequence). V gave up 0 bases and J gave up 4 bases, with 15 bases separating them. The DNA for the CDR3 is TGTGCCACCAGCAGAGATAGGAGGCTAGACGGAGAGACCCAGTACTTC. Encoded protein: CATSRDRRLDGETQYF.

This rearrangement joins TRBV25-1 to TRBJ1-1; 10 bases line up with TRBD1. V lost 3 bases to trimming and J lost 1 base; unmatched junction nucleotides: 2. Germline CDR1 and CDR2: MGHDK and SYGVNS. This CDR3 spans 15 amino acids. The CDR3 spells CASSDGDRGNTEAFF. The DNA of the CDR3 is TGTGCCAGCAGTGATGGGGACAGGGGGAACACTGAAGCTTTCTTT. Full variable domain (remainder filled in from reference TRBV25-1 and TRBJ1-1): EADIYQTPRYLVIGTGKKITLECSQTMGHDKMYWYQQDPGMELHLIHYSYGVNSTEKGDLSSESTVSRIRTEHFPLTLESARPSHTSQYLCASSDGDRGNTEAFFGQGTRLTVV.

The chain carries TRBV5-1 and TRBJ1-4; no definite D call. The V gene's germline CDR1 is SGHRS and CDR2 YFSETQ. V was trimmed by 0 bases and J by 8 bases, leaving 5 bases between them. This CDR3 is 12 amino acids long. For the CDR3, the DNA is TGCGCCAGCAGCTTGGATCGGGAAAAACTGTTTTTT. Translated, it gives CASSLDREKLFF. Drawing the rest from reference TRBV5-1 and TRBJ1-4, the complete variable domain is KAGVTQTPRYLIKTRGQQVTLSCSPISGHRSVSWYQQTPGQGLQFLFEYFSETQRNKGNFPGRFSGRQFSNSRSEMNVSTLELGDSALYLCASSLDREKLFFGSGTQLSVL.

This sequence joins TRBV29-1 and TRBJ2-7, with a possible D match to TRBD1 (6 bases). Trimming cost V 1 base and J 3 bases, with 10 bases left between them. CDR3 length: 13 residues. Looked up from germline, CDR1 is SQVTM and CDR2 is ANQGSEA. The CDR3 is CSVEGQDSYEQYF. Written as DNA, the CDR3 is TGCAGCGTTGAAGGACAGGATAGCTACGAGCAGTACTTC.

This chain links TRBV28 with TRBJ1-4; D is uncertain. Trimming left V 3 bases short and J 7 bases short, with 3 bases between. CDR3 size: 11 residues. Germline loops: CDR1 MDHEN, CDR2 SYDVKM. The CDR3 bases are TGTGCCAGCAGTTTTCGTGAAAAACTGTTTTTT. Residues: CASSFREKLFF.

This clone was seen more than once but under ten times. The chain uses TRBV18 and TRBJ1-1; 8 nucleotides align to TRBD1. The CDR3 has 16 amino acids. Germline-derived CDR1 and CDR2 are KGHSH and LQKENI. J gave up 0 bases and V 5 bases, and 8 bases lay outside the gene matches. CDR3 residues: CASSSIQDRVNTEAFF. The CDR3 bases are TGTGCCAGCTCATCCATCCAGGACAGGGTGAACACTGAAGCTTTCTTT.

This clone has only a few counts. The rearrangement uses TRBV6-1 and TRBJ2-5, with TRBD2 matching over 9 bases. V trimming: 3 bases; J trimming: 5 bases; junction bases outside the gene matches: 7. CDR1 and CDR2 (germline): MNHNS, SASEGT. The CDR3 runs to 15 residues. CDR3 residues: CASSDAAGGLETQYF. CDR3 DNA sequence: TGTGCCAGCAGTGATGCCGCGGGGGGGTTGGAGACCCAGTACTTC.

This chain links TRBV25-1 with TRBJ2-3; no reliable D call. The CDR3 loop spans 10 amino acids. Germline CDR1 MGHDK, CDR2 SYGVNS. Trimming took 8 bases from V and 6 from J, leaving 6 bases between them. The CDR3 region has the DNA TGTGCCAGCTCGGAGGATACGCAGTATTTT. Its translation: CASSEDTQYF.

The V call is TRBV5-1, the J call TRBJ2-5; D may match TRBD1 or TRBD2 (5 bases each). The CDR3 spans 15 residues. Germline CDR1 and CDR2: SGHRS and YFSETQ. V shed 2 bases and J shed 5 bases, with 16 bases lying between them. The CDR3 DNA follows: TGCGCCAGCAGCTTCCTCCCAGGGAGTAGGGAGACCCAGTACTTC. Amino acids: CASSFLPGSRETQYF.

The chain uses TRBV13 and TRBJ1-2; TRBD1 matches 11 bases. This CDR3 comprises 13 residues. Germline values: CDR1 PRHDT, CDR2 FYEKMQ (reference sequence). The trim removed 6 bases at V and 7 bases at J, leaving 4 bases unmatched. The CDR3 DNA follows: TGTGCCAGCAGATTGGACAGGGGGCTTGGCTACACCTTC. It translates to CASRLDRGLGYTF. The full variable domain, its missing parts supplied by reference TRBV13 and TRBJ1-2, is AAGVIQSPRHLIKEKRETATLKCYPIPRHDTVYWYQQGPGQDPQFLISFYEKMQSDKGSIPDRFSAQQFSDYHSELNMSSLELGDSALYFCASRLDRGLGYTFGSGTRLTVV.

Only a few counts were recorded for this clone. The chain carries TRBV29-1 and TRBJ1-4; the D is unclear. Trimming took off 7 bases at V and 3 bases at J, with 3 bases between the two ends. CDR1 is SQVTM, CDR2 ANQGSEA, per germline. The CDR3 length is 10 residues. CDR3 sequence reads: CSEPNEKLFF. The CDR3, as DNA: TGCAGCGAACCTAATGAAAAACTGTTTTTT.

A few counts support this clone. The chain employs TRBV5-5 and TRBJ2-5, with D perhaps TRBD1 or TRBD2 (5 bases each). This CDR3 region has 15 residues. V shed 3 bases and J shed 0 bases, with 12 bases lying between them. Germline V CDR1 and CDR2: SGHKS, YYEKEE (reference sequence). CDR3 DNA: TGTGCCAGCAGCTCGATCCGAGGGGACCAAGAGACCCAGTACTTC. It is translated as CASSSIRGDQETQYF. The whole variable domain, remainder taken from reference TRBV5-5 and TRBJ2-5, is DAGVTQSPTHLIKTRGQQVTLRCSPISGHKSVSWYQQVLGQGPQFIFQYYEKEERGRGNFPDRFSARQFPNYSSELNVNALLLGDSALYLCASSSIRGDQETQYFGPGTRLLVL.

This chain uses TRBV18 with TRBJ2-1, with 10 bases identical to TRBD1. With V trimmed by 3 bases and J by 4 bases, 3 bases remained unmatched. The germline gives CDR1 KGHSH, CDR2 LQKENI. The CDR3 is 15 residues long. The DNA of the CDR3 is TGTGCCAGCTCACCGCCGGACAGGGGGTACAATGAGCAGTTCTTC. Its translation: CASSPPDRGYNEQFF.

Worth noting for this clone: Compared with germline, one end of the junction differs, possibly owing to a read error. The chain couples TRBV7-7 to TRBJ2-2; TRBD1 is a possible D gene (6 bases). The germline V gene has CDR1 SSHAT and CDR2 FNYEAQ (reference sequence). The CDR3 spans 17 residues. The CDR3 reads CASSPERGSLNTGELFF. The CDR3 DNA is TGTGCTAGCAGCCCCGAAAGGGGGTCACTGAACACCGGGGAGCTGTTTTTT.

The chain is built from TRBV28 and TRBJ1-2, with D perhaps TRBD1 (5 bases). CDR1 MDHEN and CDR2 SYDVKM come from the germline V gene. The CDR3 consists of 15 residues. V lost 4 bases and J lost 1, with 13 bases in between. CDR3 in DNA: TGTGCCAGCAGTTCTCTGGGGGGGAATAACTATGGCTACACCTTC. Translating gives CASSSLGGNNYGYTF.

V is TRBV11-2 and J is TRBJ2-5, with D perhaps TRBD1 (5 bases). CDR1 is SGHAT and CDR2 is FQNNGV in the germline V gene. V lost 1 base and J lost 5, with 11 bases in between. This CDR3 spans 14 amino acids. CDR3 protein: CASSLGAGWETQYF. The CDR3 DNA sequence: TGTGCCAGCAGCTTAGGGGCAGGGTGGGAGACCCAGTACTTC.

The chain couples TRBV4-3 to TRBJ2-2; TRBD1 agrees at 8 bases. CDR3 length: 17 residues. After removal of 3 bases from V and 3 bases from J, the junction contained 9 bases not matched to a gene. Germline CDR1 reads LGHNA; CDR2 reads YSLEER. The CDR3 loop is CASSHSTGVGYTGELFF. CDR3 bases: TGCGCCAGCAGCCACTCGACAGGGGTAGGGTACACCGGGGAGCTGTTTTTT.

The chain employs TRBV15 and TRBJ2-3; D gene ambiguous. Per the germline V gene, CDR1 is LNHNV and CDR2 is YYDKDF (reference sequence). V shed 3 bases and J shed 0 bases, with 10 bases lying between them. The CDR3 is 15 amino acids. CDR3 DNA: TGTGCCACCAGCAGTGGGGAAGCTAGCACAGATACGCAGTATTTT. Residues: CATSSGEASTDTQYF.

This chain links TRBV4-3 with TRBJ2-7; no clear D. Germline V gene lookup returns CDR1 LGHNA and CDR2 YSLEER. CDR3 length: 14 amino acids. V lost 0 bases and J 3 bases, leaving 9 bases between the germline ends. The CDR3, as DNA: TGCGCCAGCAGCCAAGATCGAGAGAACTACGAGCAGTACTTC. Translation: CASSQDRENYEQYF.

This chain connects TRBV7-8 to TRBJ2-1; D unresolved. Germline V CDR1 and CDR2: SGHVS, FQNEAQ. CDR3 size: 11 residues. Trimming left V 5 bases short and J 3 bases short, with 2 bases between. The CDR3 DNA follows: TGTGCCAGCAGCGACTACAATGAGCAGTTCTTC. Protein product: CASSDYNEQFF.

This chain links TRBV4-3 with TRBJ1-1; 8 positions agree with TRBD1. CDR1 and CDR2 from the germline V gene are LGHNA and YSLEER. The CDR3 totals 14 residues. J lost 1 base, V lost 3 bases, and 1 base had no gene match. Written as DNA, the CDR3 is TGCGCCAGCAGCCACGGGACAGGGAACACTGAAGCTTTCTTT. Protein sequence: CASSHGTGNTEAFF.

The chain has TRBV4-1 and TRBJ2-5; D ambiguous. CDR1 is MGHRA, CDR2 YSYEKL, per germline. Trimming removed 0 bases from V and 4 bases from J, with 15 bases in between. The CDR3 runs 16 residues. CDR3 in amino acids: CASSQDDVSPGETQYF. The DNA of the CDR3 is TGCGCCAGCAGCCAAGATGACGTATCCCCGGGAGAGACCCAGTACTTC.

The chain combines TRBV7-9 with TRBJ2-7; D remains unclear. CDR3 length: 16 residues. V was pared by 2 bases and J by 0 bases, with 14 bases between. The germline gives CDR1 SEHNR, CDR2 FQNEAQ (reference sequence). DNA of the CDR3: TGTGCCAGCAGCTTAAGTATCGTCCCGAGCTCCTACGAGCAGTACTTC. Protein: CASSLSIVPSSYEQYF.

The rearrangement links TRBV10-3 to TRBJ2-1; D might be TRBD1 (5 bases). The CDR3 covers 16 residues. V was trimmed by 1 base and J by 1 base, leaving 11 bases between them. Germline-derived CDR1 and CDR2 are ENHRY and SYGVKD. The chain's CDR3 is CAISEWGGWSYNEQFF. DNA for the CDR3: TGTGCCATCAGTGAGTGGGGCGGCTGGTCCTACAATGAGCAGTTCTTC.

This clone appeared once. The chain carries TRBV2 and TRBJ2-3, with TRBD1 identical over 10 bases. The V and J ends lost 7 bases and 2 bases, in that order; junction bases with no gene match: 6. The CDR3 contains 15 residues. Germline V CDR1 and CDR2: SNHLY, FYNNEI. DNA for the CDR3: TGTGCCAGCAAATCTGGGACAGGGGTCACAGATACGCAGTATTTT. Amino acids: CASKSGTGVTDTQYF.